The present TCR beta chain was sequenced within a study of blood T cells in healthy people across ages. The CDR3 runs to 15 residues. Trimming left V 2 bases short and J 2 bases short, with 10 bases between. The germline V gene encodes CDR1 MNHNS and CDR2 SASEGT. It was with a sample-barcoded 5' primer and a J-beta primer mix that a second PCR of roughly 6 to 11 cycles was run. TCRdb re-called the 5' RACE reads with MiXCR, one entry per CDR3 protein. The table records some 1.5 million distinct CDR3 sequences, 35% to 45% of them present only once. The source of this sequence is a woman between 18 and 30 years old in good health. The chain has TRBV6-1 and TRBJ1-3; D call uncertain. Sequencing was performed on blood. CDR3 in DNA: TGTGCCAGCAGTGAACGGAGGGCTCCTGGAAACACCATATATTTT. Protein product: CASSERRAPGNTIYF.